These T cell receptor beta chains were read from a single sample in a study of cytomegalovirus exposure and HLA in healthy donors. Using immunoSEQ multiplex PCR, the repertoire was profiled, and TCRdb retains in-frame clones only, with some absent. The sample records 80,000 to 100,000 clones, approximately 80% being singletons. Sequenced material: PBMCs. The receptors derive from a human donor in good health. Each CDR3 is given with its conserved first and last residue. Not all rows give a size; the values are once, few, many and, for expanded clones, a class.

TRBV18	NA	TRBJ2-7	CASSLKTGLAGGPRYEQYF
TRBV7-3	NA	TRBJ2-1	CASSLIRGQLQFF
TRBV7-2	NA	TRBJ1-2	CASSSQQGYGYTF
TRBV21-1	NA	TRBJ1-5	CASSKVGGPKRDQPQHF
TRBV7-3	NA	TRBJ2-1	CASSPPGREGSNEQFF
TRBV6-5	NA	TRBJ1-2	CASSPGQNYGYTF
TRBV27	NA	TRBJ2-4	CASSRLAGGPENIQYF
TRBV7-9	NA	TRBJ1-3	CASSLFGGGGGNTIYF
TRBV7-6	NA	TRBJ2-6	CASSSDTGANVLTF
TRBV25-1	few	TRBJ2-2	CASSDLTGDAGELFF
TRBV7-2	once	TRBJ2-3	CASSLVSSEWGRDTQYF
TRBV4-2	NA	TRBJ2-6	CASSQESRGAGANVLTF
TRBV5-4	NA	TRBJ2-3	CASSVRRGTDTQYF
TRBV6-4	NA	TRBJ2-3	CASSVGGRTDTQYF
TRBV5-4	NA	TRBJ2-5	CASSLGGGQETQYF
TRBV6-5	NA	TRBJ1-2	CASSYYTGEDGYTF
TRBV5-1	few	TRBJ2-1	CASSLDGGVFNEQFF
TRBV9	NA	TRBJ2-5	CASSVIGRGGETQYF
TRBV10-3	NA	TRBJ1-2	CASQGTGVYGYTF
TRBV6-5	NA	TRBJ2-1	CASSYSGLPPYNEQFF
TRBV27	NA	TRBJ2-7	CASSAMRASGGDRYEQYF
TRBV19	NA	TRBJ2-7	CASSISGAYEQYF
TRBV19	NA	TRBJ1-4	CASSSPGLVEKLFF
TRBV28	NA	TRBJ1-4	CASSLRGSGITNEKLFF
TRBV30	NA	TRBJ1-3	CAWRRSNRVRGNTIYF
TRBV6-5	NA	TRBJ1-3	CASSPWTGAGNTIYF
TRBV6-5	NA	TRBJ1-4	CASRTGVEKLFF